Listed here is a single T cell receptor beta chain. Its antigen is not known. Combining a sample-barcoded 5' primer with a J-beta primer mix, a second PCR ran for roughly 7 to 11 cycles. From the 5' RACE reads, TCRdb called clonotypes with MiXCR, one entry per CDR3 protein. Among 2 million or so distinct CDR3 sequences, around 48% were seen once, and the ten largest hold approximately 2.1%. The CDR3 extends over 14 amino acids. Germline lookup yields CDR1 SGDLS and CDR2 YYNGEE. V was clipped by 4 bases and J by 9 bases; unmatched bases: 9. The data were taken from a study of blood T cells in healthy people across ages. Study details: The capture of about one barcoded beta molecule per two T cells was achieved by template switching.

Every participating donor contributed 7.5 to 10 milliliters of peripheral blood through a draw. Regarding the study as a whole: Naive CD4+ cell counts and diversity both ran higher in long-lived than in aged donors.

This clonotype originated in a woman aged 40 to 49 in good health. Sequencing used blood. This sequence joins TRBV9 and TRBJ2-2, with TRBD1 matching over 7 bases. CDR3 protein: CASSPQTGHRELFF. DNA of the CDR3: TGTGCCAGCAGCCCTCAGACAGGGCACAGGGAGCTGTTTTTT.